The sequence of this T cell receptor beta chain was determined in a study of shared clonotypes between healthy human individuals. About the study: Each donor contributed plates that comprised three CD4 naive, three CD4 memory, two CD8 naive and one CD8 memory. Study-level findings and limits: Only blood was sampled; tissue repertoires likely differ. The genetic and exposure-history diversity represented was limited by few donors.

Notes on this clone: What it binds is unknown.

CD45RO-negative CD8 cells positively selected for CCR7 made up the naive population, which excluded terminally differentiated effector memory CD45RA+ cells. Some clones are missing from TCRdb's copy, which holds only in-frame ones; the method was immunoSEQ multiplex PCR. The sample consists of 2 million to 2.5 million clones, roughly 94% of them appearing once. Trimming left V 3 bases short and J 2 bases short, with 9 bases between. This CDR3 contains 13 residues. The germline gives CDR1 SGHDT, CDR2 YYEEEE. J is TRBJ2-7 and V is TRBV5-6, with D perhaps TRBD2 (5 bases). Material: naive CD8+ T cells sorted from blood. The sequence derives from a man aged 18 to 30 in good health. CDR3 residues: CASSSGLTYEQYF. For the CDR3, the DNA is TGTGCCAGCAGCTCTGGACTCACCTACGAGCAGTACTTC.